This T cell receptor beta chain was found in a study of CD8+ T cells in alopecia areata. Study in general: The study gave tofacitinib for 6 to 18 months, then 6 months off drug. Study observations and caveats: Many expanded lesional clones persisted in scalp and blood during tofacitinib treatment.

Germline CDR1 is GTSNPN and CDR2 is SVGIG (reference sequence). J lost 11 bases, V lost 3 bases, and 9 bases had no gene match. The CDR3 length is 13 residues. RNA was isolated and reverse transcribed to cDNA, the sequencing template. Clones were sequenced by immunoSEQ multiplex PCR, and TCRdb holds only the in-frame ones, with some missing. This repertoire shows 150,000 to 250,000 clones, 45% to 75% found once; its top ten account for less than 3.5%. This clone was seen only a few times. Its antigen remains unknown. Treatment noted: oral pan-JAK inhibitor, 5-10 mg twice daily. Sequencing used CD4+ T cells sorted from blood, obtained at week 4, from a patient treated with tofacitinib. The chain recombines TRBV30 with TRBJ1-1; TRBD1 matches at 10 bases. This sequence originates from a human donor with alopecia areata. The CDR3 bases are TGTGCCTGGAGCCCGGGCGGGACAGGGGTTGCTTTCTTT. It encodes CAWSPGGTGVAFF.